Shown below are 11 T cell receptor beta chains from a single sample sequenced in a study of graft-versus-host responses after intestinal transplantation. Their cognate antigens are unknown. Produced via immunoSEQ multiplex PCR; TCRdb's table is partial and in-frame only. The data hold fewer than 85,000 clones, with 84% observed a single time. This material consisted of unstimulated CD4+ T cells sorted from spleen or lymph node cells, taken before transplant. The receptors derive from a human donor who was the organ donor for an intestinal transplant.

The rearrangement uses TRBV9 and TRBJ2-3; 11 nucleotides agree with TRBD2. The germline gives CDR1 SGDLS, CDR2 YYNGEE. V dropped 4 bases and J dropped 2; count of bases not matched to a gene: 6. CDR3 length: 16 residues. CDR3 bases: TGTGCCAGCAGCACGCGTAGCGGGGGGGCCACAGATACGCAGTATTTT. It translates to CASSTRSGGATDTQYF.

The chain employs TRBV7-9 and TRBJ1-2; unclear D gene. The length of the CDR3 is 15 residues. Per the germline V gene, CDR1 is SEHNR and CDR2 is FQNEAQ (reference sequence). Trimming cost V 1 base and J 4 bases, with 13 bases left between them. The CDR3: CASSLVIPDAYGYTF. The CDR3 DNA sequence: TGTGCCAGCAGCTTAGTTATACCAGATGCCTATGGCTACACCTTC. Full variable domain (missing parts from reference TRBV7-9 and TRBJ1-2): DTGVSQNPRHKITKRGQNVTFRCDPISEHNRLYWYRQTLGQGPEFLTYFQNEAQLEKSRLLSDRFSAERPKGSFSTLEIQRTEQGDSAMYLCASSLVIPDAYGYTFGSGTRLTVV.

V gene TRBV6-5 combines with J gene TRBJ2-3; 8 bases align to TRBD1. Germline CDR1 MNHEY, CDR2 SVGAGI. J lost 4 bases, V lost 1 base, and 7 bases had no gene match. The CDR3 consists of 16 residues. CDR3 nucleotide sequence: TGTGCCAGCAGTTACTTCCAGGGGGCATGGGCAGATACGCAGTATTTT. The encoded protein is CASSYFQGAWADTQYF.

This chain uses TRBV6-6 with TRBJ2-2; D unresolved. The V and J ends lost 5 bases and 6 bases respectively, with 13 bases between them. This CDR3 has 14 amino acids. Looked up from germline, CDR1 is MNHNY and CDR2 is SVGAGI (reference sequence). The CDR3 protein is CASSNTRFSGELFF. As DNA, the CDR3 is TGTGCCAGCAGTAACACCCGTTTTTCCGGGGAGCTGTTTTTT.

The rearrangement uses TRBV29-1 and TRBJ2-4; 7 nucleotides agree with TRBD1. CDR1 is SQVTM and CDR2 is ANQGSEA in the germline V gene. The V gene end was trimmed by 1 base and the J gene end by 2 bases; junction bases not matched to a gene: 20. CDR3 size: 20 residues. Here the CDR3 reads CSVEVAPGQFLPYTKNIQYF. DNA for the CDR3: TGCAGCGTTGAAGTGGCCCCGGGACAGTTCTTACCGTACACCAAAAACATTCAGTACTTC. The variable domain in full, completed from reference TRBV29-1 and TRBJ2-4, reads SAVISQKPSRDICQRGTSLTIQCQVDSQVTMMFWYRQQPGQSLTLIATANQGSEATYESGFVIDKFPISRPNLTFSTLTVSNMSPEDSSIYLCSVEVAPGQFLPYTKNIQYFGAGTRLSVL.

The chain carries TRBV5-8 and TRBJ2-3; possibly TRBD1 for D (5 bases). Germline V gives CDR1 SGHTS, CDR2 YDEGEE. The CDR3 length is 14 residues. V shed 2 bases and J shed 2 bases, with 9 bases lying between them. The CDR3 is CASSFGQLTDTQYF. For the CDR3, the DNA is TGTGCCAGCAGCTTTGGACAACTCACAGATACGCAGTATTTT.

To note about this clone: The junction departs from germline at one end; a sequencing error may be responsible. In nucleotides, the CDR3 is TGTGCCAGTAGTATAGATCCGGGACAGGGTGAACTCTTC. This sequence encodes CASSIDPGQGELF. V is TRBV19 and J is TRBJ1-2, with TRBD1 identical over 9 bases. CDR3 length: 13 amino acids. CDR1 is LNHDA and CDR2 is SQIVND in the germline V gene (reference sequence).

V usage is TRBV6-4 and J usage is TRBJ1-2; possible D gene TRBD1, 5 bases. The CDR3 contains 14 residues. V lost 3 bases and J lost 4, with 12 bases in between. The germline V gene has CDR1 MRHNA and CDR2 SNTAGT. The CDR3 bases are TGTGCCAGCAGTGAGTCTTGGGGCTCCTATGGCTACACCTTC. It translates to CASSESWGSYGYTF.

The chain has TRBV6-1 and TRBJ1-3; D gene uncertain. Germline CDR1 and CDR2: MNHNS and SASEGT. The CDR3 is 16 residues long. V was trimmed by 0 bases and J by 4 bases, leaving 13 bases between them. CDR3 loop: CASSEATVIAGNTIYF. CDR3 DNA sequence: TGTGCCAGCAGTGAAGCCACAGTGATCGCGGGAAACACCATATATTTT.

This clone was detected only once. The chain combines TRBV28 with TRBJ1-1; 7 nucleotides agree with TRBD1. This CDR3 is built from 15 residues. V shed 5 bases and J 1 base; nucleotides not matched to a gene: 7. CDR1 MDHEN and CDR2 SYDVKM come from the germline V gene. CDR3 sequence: CASSAWDRSNTEAFF. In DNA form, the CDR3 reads TGTGCCAGCAGTGCCTGGGACAGATCGAACACTGAAGCTTTCTTT.

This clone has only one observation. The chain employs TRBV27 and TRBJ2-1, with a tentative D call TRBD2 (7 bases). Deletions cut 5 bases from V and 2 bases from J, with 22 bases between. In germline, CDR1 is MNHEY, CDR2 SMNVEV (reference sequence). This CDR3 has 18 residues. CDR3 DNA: TGTGCCAGCAGTCCGCTGGGGGGGCTGGGGCAACCCTACAATGAGCAGTTCTTC. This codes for CASSPLGGLGQPYNEQFF.